This entry describes one TCR beta chain. The antigen is unknown. The sample is drawn from a study of T cell responses to AZD1222 COVID-19 vaccine. General observations from the study: Donors, mostly white British, included more females; clonal diversity was possibly underestimated. Spike was spanned by vaccine-associated CD4 TCRs, with dominance at 160-218 and 743-854.

Assay: immunoSEQ multiplex PCR; the TCRdb copy retains only in-frame clones and omits some. Among about 70,000 clones listed, 80% to 85% were seen once. Germline V CDR1 and CDR2: SGHAT, FQNNGV. This CDR3 contains 16 residues. V lost 1 base, J lost 0 bases, and 7 bases lay in between. This clonotype was obtained from an adult in good health. V usage is TRBV11-2 and J usage is TRBJ1-6; D ambiguous. Source: peripheral blood, taken on day 0 of AZD1222 vaccination. The CDR3 DNA reads TGTGCCAGCAGCTTAGGGTCTACCTCCTATAATTCACCCCTCCACTTT. Its protein is CASSLGSTSYNSPLHF.